This T cell receptor (beta chain) is from a study of spatial heterogeneity in lung cancer. This clonotype occurred many times. CDR1 is SGHTA and CDR2 is FQGNSA in the germline V gene. Trimming pared 5 bases from V and 0 bases from J, leaving 11 bases between. The CDR3 length is 15 residues. Time point of the sample: blood at routine non-recurrence follow-up after resection. Sequencing covered unsorted whole RNA taken from tumor, nontumor lung or frozen PBMC. MiXCR, applied by TCRdb to the 5' RACE reads, yields one record per CDR3 protein. The table records about 120,000 distinct CDR3 sequences, 9% to 15% of them present only once.

V and J are TRBV7-2 and TRBJ2-1; D unclear. The sample consisted of PBMCs, taken at follow-up. This TCR was recovered from a male donor with early-stage non-small cell lung cancer. CDR3 residues: CASSLRHLSYNEQFF. CDR3 in DNA: TGTGCCAGCAGCCTTAGACATCTCTCCTACAATGAGCAGTTCTTC. Supplemented by reference TRBV7-2 and TRBJ2-1, the full variable domain reads GAGVSQSPSNKVTEKGKDVELRCDPISGHTALYWYRQSLGQGLEFLIYFQGNSAPDKSGLPSDRFSAERTGGSVSTLTIQRTQQEDSAVYLCASSLRHLSYNEQFFGPGTRLTVL.